Only a few counts were recorded for the clone carrying this T cell receptor (beta chain). The record originates from a study of PD-1 and CTLA-4 blockade in melanoma. Assay: immunoSEQ multiplex PCR; the TCRdb copy retains only in-frame clones and omits some. The repertoire holds 10,000 to 13,000 clones, roughly 82% seen once, with about a third in the top ten. This CDR3 is 15 amino acids long. The V end lost 4 bases, the J end lost 4 bases, and 17 bases lay between the germline ends. Per germline, CDR1 MGHRA and CDR2 YSYEKL. The V call is TRBV4-1, the J call TRBJ2-7; D is unresolved. The source material was CD8+ T cells from peripheral blood, sampled from a patient given anti-PD-1 treatment. This receptor was obtained from a human donor with melanoma. For the CDR3, the DNA is TGCGCCAGCAGCCTCCGGGCAGGCAAAGGTTACGAGCAGTACTTC. Its protein is CASSLRAGKGYEQYF.